Listed below are T cell receptor beta chains from one sample, sequenced in a study of radiotherapy plus CTLA-4 blockade in lung cancer. Measured with immunoSEQ multiplex PCR; TCRdb has only the in-frame clones, and not every one. The profile shows about 87,000 clones, around 86% of them singletons. Material: peripheral blood, obtained from a patient treated with radiotherapy plus ipilimumab. These receptors came from a human donor with non-small cell lung cancer that progressed on radiotherapy plus ipilimumab. The CDR3 runs from the conserved cysteine through the conserved F or W. Each record gives: V gene, D gene, clone size, J gene, CDR3 protein, CDR3 DNA. The D gene is left open where the match is weak. Clone size is shown for a subset of rows, as once, few, many or a class of expanded clone.

TRBV4-3	NA	NA	TRBJ2-1	CASSQDSRGNEQFF	TGCGCCAGCAGCCAAGACTCCAGGGGCAATGAGCAGTTCTTC
TRBV11-2	NA	NA	TRBJ2-7	CASSLGGIRSSYEQYF	TGTGCCAGCAGCTTAGGTGGGATACGAAGCTCCTACGAGCAGTACTTC
TRBV18	TRBD1	NA	TRBJ1-2	CASSPAIGTGTGYTF	TGTGCCAGCTCACCAGCGATTGGGACAGGGACTGGCTACACCTTC
TRBV4-2	TRBD1	NA	TRBJ1-4	CASSHRDRDTAEKLFF	TGTGCCAGCAGCCATAGGGACAGGGATACGGCTGAAAAACTGTTTTTT
TRBV5-3	NA	NA	TRBJ2-7	CARSVPPGPELYEQYF	TGTGCCAGAAGCGTACCTCCGGGACCGGAGTTGTACGAGCAGTACTTC
TRBV5-1	TRBD1	NA	TRBJ2-7	CASSPGQGLHEQYF	TGCGCCAGCAGCCCTGGACAGGGGCTCCACGAGCAGTACTTC
TRBV7-9	NA	NA	TRBJ2-7	CASSPRTRSYEQYF	TGTGCCAGCAGCCCTCGGACACGATCCTACGAGCAGTACTTC
TRBV7-8	NA	NA	TRBJ2-1	CASSSPGSAGSSYNEQFF	TGTGCCAGCAGCTCACCGGGGTCAGCTGGGAGCTCCTACAATGAGCAGTTCTTC
TRBV5-1	TRBD1	NA	TRBJ1-2	CASSEDRSSNYGYTF	TGCGCCAGCAGTGAGGACAGGTCCTCTAACTATGGCTACACCTTC
TRBV2	NA	NA	TRBJ2-7	CASSKSSYEQYF	TGTGCCAGCAGTAAGAGCTCCTACGAGCAGTACTTC
TRBV5-5	NA	once	TRBJ1-4	CASSQGKGPYGELFF	TGTGCCAGCAGCCAGGGAAAAGGGCCTTACGGAGAACTGTTTTTT
TRBV7-9	TRBD1	NA	TRBJ1-2	CASSPGQGYYGYTF	TGTGCCAGCAGTCCAGGACAGGGGTACTATGGCTACACCTTC
TRBV7-2	NA	NA	TRBJ2-1	CASSQYRVLYNEQFF	TGTGCCAGCAGCCAGTACAGGGTTCTCTACAATGAGCAGTTCTTC
TRBV6-5	TRBD1	once	TRBJ1-5	CASSYSGTGYQPQHF	TGTGCCAGCAGTTACTCGGGGACAGGGTATCAGCCCCAGCATTTT
TRBV2	NA	NA	TRBJ2-5	CASSSLETQYF	TGTGCCAGCAGCAGCCTAGAGACCCAGTACTTC
TRBV5-1	NA	NA	TRBJ1-3	CASSLDLSGNTIYF	TGCGCCAGCAGCTTGGATCTATCTGGAAACACCATATATTTT
TRBV11-3	NA	NA	TRBJ2-7	CASSRLGPGYEQYF	TGTGCCAGCAGCCGCCTTGGACCGGGCTACGAGCAGTACTTC
TRBV10-3	NA	NA	TRBJ1-5	CAISGAGDRQPQHF	TGTGCCATCAGTGGGGCAGGGGATCGCCAGCCCCAGCATTTT
TRBV4-1	NA	NA	TRBJ2-7	CASSVQVAYEQYF	TGCGCCAGCAGCGTACAGGTCGCCTACGAGCAGTACTTC
TRBV2	NA	NA	TRBJ1-2	CASTPQGLHGYTF	TGTGCCAGCACTCCTCAGGGTCTTCATGGCTACACCTTC
TRBV27	TRBD1	NA	TRBJ2-3	CASGFSRGRTDTQYF	TGTGCCAGCGGATTCTCCAGGGGGCGCACAGATACGCAGTATTTT
TRBV30	NA	once	TRBJ1-1	CAWSLQVNTEAFF	TGTGCCTGGAGTTTACAGGTGAACACTGAAGCTTTCTTT
TRBV6-1	NA	NA	TRBJ2-3	CASRRGRTDTQYF	TGTGCCAGCCGTCGGGGTCGGACAGATACGCAGTATTTT
TRBV7-6	NA	NA	TRBJ2-7	CASSLGGVNEQYF	TGTGCCAGCAGCTTAGGGGGAGTAAACGAGCAGTACTTC
TRBV4-1	NA	NA	TRBJ2-3	CASSQGAGLMDTQYF	TGCGCCAGCAGCCAAGGGGCAGGGCTCATGGATACGCAGTATTTT
TRBV5-1	TRBD2	NA	TRBJ2-2	CASSLGTSGRTGELFF	TGCGCCAGCAGCTTGGGGACTAGCGGGAGGACCGGGGAGCTGTTTTTT
TRBV4-2	NA	once	TRBJ1-2	CASSQEARDYGYTF	TGTGCCAGCAGCCAAGAAGCCAGGGACTATGGCTACACCTTC
TRBV30	NA	NA	TRBJ1-1	CASTHRVTEAFF	TGTGCCAGCACTCACCGGGTTACTGAAGCTTTCTTT
TRBV18	NA	NA	TRBJ2-7	CASSKAEGTHEQYF	TGTGCCAGCTCGAAGGCGGAAGGGACTCACGAGCAGTACTTC
TRBV7-8	TRBD2	once	TRBJ2-7	CASSLAERGSSYEQYF	TGTGCCAGCAGCTTAGCGGAGCGGGGGAGCTCCTACGAGCAGTACTTC
TRBV7-8	NA	NA	TRBJ2-2	CASSLILSQTNTGELFF	TGTGCCAGCAGCTTAATTCTCTCACAGACGAACACCGGGGAGCTGTTTTTT
TRBV7-9	NA	few	TRBJ1-6	CASSFVGQNKHNSPLHF	TGTGCCAGCAGCTTTGTAGGCCAGAACAAACATAATTCACCCCTCCACTTT
TRBV10-1	NA	NA	TRBJ2-3	CASSESTPRTDTQYF	TGCGCCAGCAGTGAGTCAACCCCCCGGACAGATACGCAGTATTTT
TRBV6-5	TRBD2	NA	TRBJ2-1	CASSYSSGAPNEQFF	TGTGCCAGCAGTTACTCGAGCGGGGCCCCTAATGAGCAGTTCTTC
TRBV4-3	NA	NA	TRBJ2-7	CASSQDWGPVEQYF	TGCGCCAGCAGCCAAGACTGGGGACCGGTCGAGCAGTACTTC
TRBV5-6	TRBD2	NA	TRBJ2-1	CASSLLAGEYNEQFF	TGTGCCAGCAGCCTCTTAGCGGGAGAGTACAATGAGCAGTTCTTC
TRBV19	NA	NA	TRBJ2-1	CASRKDRYTYNEQFF	TGTGCCAGTAGAAAAGACAGGTATACCTACAATGAGCAGTTCTTC
TRBV7-3	NA	NA	TRBJ2-2	CASSLNRPARVSPKGGELFF	TGTGCCAGCAGCTTAAACCGCCCCGCCAGGGTCTCTCCTAAGGGCGGGGAGCTGTTTTTT
TRBV27	NA	NA	TRBJ2-3	CASSPRGTASTDTQYF	TGTGCCAGCAGTCCGCGAGGGACTGCTAGCACAGATACGCAGTATTTT
TRBV7-7	NA	NA	TRBJ2-2	CASSGGEAGELFF	TGTGCCAGCAGCGGAGGGGAGGCCGGGGAGCTGTTTTTT
TRBV5-1	TRBD2	NA	TRBJ2-1	CASSLGASGKNNEQFF	TGCGCCAGCAGCTTGGGGGCTAGCGGGAAAAACAATGAGCAGTTCTTC
TRBV11-2	TRBD1	NA	TRBJ1-3	CASGGQGASGNTIYF	TGTGCCAGTGGCGGCCAGGGGGCTTCTGGAAACACCATATATTTT
TRBV6-5	NA	NA	TRBJ1-2	CASSRANYGYTF	TGTGCCAGCAGCCGGGCTAACTATGGCTACACCTTC
TRBV5-4	NA	NA	TRBJ1-1	CASSLELFGNTEAFF	TGTGCCAGCAGCTTGGAGCTGTTTGGGAACACTGAAGCTTTCTTT
TRBV7-9	NA	NA	TRBJ1-1	CASSPYSGAGEAFF	TGTGCCAGCAGCCCCTACTCTGGGGCAGGGGAAGCTTTCTTT
TRBV28	NA	NA	TRBJ1-5	CASSLPTAINQPQHF	TGTGCCAGCAGCCTCCCGACAGCGATTAATCAGCCCCAGCATTTT
TRBV10-3	TRBD2	NA	TRBJ2-1	CAISEIVLAGDKQFF	TGTGCCATCAGTGAGATCGTACTAGCGGGGGATAAGCAGTTCTTC
TRBV6-6	NA	NA	TRBJ1-2	CASSYSQSNYGYTF	TGTGCCAGCAGTTACTCACAGAGTAACTATGGCTACACCTTC
TRBV27	TRBD1	NA	TRBJ1-4	CASSLLPTGQGILQDEKLFF	TGTGCCAGCAGTTTATTGCCTACGGGACAGGGAATCTTACAGGATGAAAAACTGTTTTTT
TRBV19	TRBD1	once	TRBJ1-2	CASSIGTDTLRYTF	TGTGCCAGTAGTATCGGGACAGACACGTTACGCTACACCTTC
TRBV11-2	NA	NA	TRBJ2-3	CASSLEPSASTDTQYF	TGTGCCAGCAGCTTAGAGCCCAGCGCCAGCACAGATACGCAGTATTTT
TRBV7-2	TRBD1	NA	TRBJ1-1	CASSLWTGSTEAFF	TGTGCCAGCAGCCTTTGGACAGGCTCCACTGAAGCTTTCTTT
TRBV9	NA	NA	TRBJ1-1	CASSVTGTTGPRNTEAFF	TGTGCCAGCAGCGTGACCGGTACGACAGGACCCCGGAACACTGAAGCTTTCTTT
TRBV5-1	NA	few	TRBJ1-1	CASSLAGNTEAFF	TGCGCCAGCAGCTTGGCAGGGAATACTGAAGCTTTCTTT
TRBV5-1	NA	NA	TRBJ1-6	CASSLGVSGSPLHF	TGCGCCAGCAGCTTGGGGGTATCGGGTTCACCCCTCCACTTT
TRBV30	TRBD1	NA	TRBJ1-4	CAWSRQGAGEKLFF	TGTGCCTGGAGTAGACAGGGGGCGGGTGAAAAACTGTTTTTT
TRBV18	NA	NA	TRBJ2-1	CASSPDWTRYNEQFF	TGTGCCAGCTCCCCCGACTGGACCAGATACAATGAGCAGTTCTTC
TRBV19	TRBD1	NA	TRBJ1-5	CATLTGPGGPQHF	TGTGCCACCCTAACAGGCCCAGGGGGGCCCCAGCATTTT
TRBV5-4	NA	NA	TRBJ2-5	CASSLGGRQETQYF	TGTGCCAGCAGCTTGGGCGGCAGACAAGAGACCCAGTACTTC
TRBV28	NA	NA	TRBJ1-6	CASINRSGNSPLHF	TGTGCCAGCATTAACAGATCGGGAAATTCACCCCTCCACTTT